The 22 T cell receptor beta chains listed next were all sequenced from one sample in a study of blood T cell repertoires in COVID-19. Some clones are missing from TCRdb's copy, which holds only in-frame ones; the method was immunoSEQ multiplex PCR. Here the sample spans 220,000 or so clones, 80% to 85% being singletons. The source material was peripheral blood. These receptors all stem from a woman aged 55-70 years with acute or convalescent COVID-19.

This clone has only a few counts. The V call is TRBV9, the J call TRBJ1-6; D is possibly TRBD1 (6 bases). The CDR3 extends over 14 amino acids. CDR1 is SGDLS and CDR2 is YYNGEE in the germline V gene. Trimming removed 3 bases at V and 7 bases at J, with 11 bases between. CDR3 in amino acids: CASSATGLNSPLHF. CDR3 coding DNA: TGTGCCAGCAGCGCGACAGGTTTAAATTCACCCCTCCACTTT.

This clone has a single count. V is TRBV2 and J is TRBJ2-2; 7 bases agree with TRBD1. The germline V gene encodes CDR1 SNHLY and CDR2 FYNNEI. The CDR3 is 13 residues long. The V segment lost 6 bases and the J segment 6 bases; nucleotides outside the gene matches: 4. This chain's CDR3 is CASSDRVSGELFF. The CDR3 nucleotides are TGTGCCAGCAGCGACAGGGTCTCCGGGGAGCTGTTTTTT.

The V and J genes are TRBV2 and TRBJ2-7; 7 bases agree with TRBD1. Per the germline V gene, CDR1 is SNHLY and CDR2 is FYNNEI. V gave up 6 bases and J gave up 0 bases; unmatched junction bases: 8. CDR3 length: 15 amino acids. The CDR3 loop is CASSDTGAGSYEQYF. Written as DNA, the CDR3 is TGTGCCAGCAGCGATACAGGGGCCGGCTCCTACGAGCAGTACTTC.

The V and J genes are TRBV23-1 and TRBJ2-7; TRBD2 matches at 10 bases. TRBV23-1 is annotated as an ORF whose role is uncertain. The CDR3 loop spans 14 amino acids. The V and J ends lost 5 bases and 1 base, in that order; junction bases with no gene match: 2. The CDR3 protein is CASSKRGGSYEQYF. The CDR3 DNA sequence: TGCGCCAGCAGTAAGCGGGGGGGATCCTACGAGCAGTACTTC.

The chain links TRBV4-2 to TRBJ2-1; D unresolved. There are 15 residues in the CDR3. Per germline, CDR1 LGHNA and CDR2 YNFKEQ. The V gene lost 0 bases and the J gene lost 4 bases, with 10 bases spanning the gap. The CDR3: CASSQDFGQYNEQFF. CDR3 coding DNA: TGTGCCAGCAGCCAAGATTTTGGGCAGTACAATGAGCAGTTCTTC.

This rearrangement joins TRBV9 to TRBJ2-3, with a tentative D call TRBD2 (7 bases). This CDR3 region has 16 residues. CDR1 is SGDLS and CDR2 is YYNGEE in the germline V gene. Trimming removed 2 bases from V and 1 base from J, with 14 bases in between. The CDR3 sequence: CASSVGGGARTDTQYF. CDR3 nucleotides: TGTGCCAGCAGCGTCGGCGGGGGCGCGCGCACAGATACGCAGTATTTT.

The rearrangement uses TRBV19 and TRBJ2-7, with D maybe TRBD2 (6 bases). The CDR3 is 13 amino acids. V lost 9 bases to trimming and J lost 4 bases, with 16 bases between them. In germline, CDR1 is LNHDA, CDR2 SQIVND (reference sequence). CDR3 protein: CARDDGTPYEQYF. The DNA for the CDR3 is TGTGCCAGGGACGACGGGACTCCATACGAGCAGTACTTC.

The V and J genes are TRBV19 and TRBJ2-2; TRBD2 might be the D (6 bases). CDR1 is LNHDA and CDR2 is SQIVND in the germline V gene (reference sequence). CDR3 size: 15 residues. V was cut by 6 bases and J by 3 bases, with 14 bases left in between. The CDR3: CASSLPGLHTGELFF. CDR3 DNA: TGTGCCAGTAGCCTCCCGGGACTCCACACCGGGGAGCTGTTTTTT.

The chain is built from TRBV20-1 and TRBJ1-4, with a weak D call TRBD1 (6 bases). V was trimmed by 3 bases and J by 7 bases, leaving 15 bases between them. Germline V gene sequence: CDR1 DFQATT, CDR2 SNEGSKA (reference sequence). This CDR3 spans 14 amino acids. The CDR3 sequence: CSASQGSGGEKLFF. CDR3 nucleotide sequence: TGCAGTGCTAGTCAGGGGTCCGGCGGTGAAAAACTGTTTTTT.

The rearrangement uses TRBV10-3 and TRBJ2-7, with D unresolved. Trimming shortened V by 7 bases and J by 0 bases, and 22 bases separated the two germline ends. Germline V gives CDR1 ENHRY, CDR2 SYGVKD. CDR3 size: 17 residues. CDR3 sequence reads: CAINTRRSLDPSYEQYF. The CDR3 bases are TGTGCCATCAACACCAGACGGAGTCTAGACCCCTCCTACGAGCAGTACTTC.

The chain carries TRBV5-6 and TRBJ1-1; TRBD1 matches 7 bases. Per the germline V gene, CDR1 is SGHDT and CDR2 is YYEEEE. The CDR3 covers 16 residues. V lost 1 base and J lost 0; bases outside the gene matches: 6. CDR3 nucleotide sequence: TGTGCCAGCAGCTTGTGGACAGGCGGGATGAACACTGAAGCTTTCTTT. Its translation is CASSLWTGGMNTEAFF.

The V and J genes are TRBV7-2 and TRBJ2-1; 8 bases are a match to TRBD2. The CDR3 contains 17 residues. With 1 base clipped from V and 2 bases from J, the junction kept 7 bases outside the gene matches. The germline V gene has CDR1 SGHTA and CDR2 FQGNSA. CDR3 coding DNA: TGTGCCAGCAGCTTAGGTCAGCGGGGGCTCCCCTACAATGAGCAGTTCTTC. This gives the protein CASSLGQRGLPYNEQFF.

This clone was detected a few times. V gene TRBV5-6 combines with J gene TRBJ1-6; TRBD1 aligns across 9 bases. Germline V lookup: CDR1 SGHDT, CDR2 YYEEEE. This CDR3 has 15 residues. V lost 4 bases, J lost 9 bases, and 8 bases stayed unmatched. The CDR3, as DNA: TGTGCCAGCAGCCGGGGGGACAGGGAAAGTTCACCCCTCCACTTT. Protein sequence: CASSRGDRESSPLHF.

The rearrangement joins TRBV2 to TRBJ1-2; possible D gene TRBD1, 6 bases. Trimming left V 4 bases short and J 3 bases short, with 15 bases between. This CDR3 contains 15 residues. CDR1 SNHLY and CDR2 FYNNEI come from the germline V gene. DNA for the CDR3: TGTGCCAGCAGTGTGATCCGGGACACACACTATGGCTACACCTTC. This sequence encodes CASSVIRDTHYGYTF.

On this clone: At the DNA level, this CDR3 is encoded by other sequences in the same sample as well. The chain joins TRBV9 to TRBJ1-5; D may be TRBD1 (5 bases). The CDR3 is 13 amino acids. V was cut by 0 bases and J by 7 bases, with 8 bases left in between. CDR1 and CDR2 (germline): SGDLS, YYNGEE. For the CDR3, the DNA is TGTGCCAGCAGCGTAGGTACAGGACAGCCCCAGCATTTT. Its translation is CASSVGTGQPQHF.

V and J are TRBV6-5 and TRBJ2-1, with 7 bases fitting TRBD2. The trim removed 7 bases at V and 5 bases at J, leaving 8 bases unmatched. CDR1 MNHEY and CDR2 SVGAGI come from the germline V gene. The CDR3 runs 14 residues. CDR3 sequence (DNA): TGTGCCAGCACCCTAGGGAGGGGAAACAATGAGCAGTTCTTC. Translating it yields CASTLGRGNNEQFF.

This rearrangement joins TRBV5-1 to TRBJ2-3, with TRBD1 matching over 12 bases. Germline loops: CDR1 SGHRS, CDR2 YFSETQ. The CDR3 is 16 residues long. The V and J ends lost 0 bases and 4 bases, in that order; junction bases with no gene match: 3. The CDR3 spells CASSLGDRGPADTQYF. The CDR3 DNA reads TGCGCCAGCAGCTTGGGGGACAGGGGGCCCGCAGATACGCAGTATTTT.

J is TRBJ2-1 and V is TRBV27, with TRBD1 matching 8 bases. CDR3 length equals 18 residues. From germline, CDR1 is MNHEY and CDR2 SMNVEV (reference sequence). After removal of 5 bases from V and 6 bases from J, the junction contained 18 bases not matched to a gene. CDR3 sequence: CASSDTGRVGQGPNEQFF. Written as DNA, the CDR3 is TGTGCCAGCAGTGATACTGGCAGGGTCGGACAGGGTCCCAATGAGCAGTTCTTC.

The DNA for the CDR3 is TGTGCCAGCAGTTACGCGACAGGTGAAGCTTTCTTT. Amino acid sequence: CASSYATGEAFF. The genes are TRBV6-5 and TRBJ1-1; D is perhaps TRBD1 (6 bases). CDR1 MNHEY and CDR2 SVGAGI come from the germline V gene. V was cut by 2 bases and J by 7 bases, with 8 bases left in between. The CDR3 runs 12 residues.

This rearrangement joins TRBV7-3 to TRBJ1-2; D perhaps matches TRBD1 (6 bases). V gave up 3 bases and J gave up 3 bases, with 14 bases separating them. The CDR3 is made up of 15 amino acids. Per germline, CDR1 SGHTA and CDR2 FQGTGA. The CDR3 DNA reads TGTGCCAGCAGCTTGTCAGGGGTTGGAGACTATGGCTACACCTTC. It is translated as CASSLSGVGDYGYTF.

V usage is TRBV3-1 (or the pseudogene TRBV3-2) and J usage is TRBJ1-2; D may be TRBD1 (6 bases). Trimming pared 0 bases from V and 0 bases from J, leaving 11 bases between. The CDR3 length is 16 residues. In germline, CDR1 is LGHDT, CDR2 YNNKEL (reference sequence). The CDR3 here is CASSQDRGPSNYGYTF. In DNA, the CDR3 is TGTGCCAGCAGCCAAGACAGGGGCCCCTCTAACTATGGCTACACCTTC.

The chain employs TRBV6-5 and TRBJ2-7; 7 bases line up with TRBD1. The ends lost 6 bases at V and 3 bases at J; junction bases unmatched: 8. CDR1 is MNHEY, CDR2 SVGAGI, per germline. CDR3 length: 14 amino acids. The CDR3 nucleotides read TGTGCCAGCAGCCGGGACAGAGCCCACTACGAGCAGTACTTC. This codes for CASSRDRAHYEQYF.